These 24 T cell receptor beta chains originate from one sample sequenced in a study of OX40 agonist ivuxolimab in advanced cancers. TCRdb's table, derived via immunoSEQ multiplex PCR, lists solely in-frame clones and lacks some. The sample carries roughly 60,000 clones, roughly 84% recorded once. Material: CD4+ or CD8+ T cells sorted from blood, obtained in a trial of the OX40 agonist ivuxolimab. These receptors came from an adult with an advanced solid tumor such as melanoma, head and neck, liver or kidney cancer.

The DNA of the CDR3 is TGTGCCAGCAGCCCCAGGACTAGCGGGGGCCTCTACGAGCAGTACTTC. Translating it yields CASSPRTSGGLYEQYF. The chain is built from TRBV9 and TRBJ2-7, with TRBD2 identical over 13 bases. The CDR3 is 16 residues long. J gave up 3 bases and V 4 bases, and 7 bases lay outside the gene matches. CDR1 and CDR2 from the germline V gene are SGDLS and YYNGEE.

V gene TRBV6-1 combines with J gene TRBJ1-2; D remains ambiguous. CDR1 and CDR2 from the germline V gene are MNHNS and SASEGT. V was cut by 1 base and J by 1 base, with 10 bases left in between. The length of the CDR3 is 15 residues. The CDR3 DNA reads as TGTGCCAGCAGTGAAGAATGGCAGGATAACTATGGCTACACCTTC. Protein sequence: CASSEEWQDNYGYTF.

Only one count was recorded for this clone. The rearrangement uses TRBV7-9 and TRBJ1-3; D ambiguous. This CDR3 has 13 amino acids. The V and J ends lost 6 bases and 0 bases respectively, with 6 bases between them. CDR1 and CDR2 (germline): SEHNR, FQNEAQ (reference sequence). The CDR3 sequence: CASRPSSGNTIYF. For the CDR3, the DNA is TGTGCCAGCAGACCGAGCTCTGGAAACACCATATATTTT.

The chain couples TRBV7-8 to TRBJ2-7; 12 bases map to TRBD2. The J segment lost 6 bases and the V segment lost 4 bases, leaving 4 bases of the junction unmatched. CDR3 length: 14 amino acids. CDR1 SGHVS and CDR2 FQNEAQ come from the germline V gene. CDR3 sequence (DNA): TGTGCCAGCAGCTCGACGACTAGCGGGGGCGAGCAGTACTTC. It codes for CASSSTTSGGEQYF.

A single count supports this clone. The chain combines TRBV29-1 with TRBJ2-5; TRBD2 might be the D (6 bases). Germline V CDR1 and CDR2: SQVTM, ANQGSEA. The CDR3 spans 15 residues. V gave up 0 bases and J gave up 3 bases, with 14 bases separating them. The CDR3 here is CSVEDGTGAEETQYF. CDR3 sequence (DNA): TGCAGCGTTGAAGATGGGACGGGAGCGGAAGAGACCCAGTACTTC.

This clone was detected a few times. The CDR3 bases are TGTGCCAGCAGTGACAGGGTGGTCCAGCCCCAGCATTTT. Amino acids: CASSDRVVQPQHF. The chain links TRBV2 to TRBJ1-5, with D perhaps matching TRBD1 (5 bases). Deletions cut 3 bases from V and 7 bases from J, with 10 bases between. Germline V lookup: CDR1 SNHLY, CDR2 FYNNEI. This CDR3 has 13 residues. The full variable domain, rest sourced from reference TRBV2 and TRBJ1-5, is EPEVTQTPSHQVTQMGQEVILRCVPISNHLYFYWYRQILGQKVEFLVSFYNNEISEKSEIFDDQFSVERPDGSNFTLKIRSTKLEDSAMYFCASSDRVVQPQHFGDGTRLSIL.

The CDR3 reads CASSFTGGYSSGANVLTF. CDR3 bases: TGTGCCAGCAGTTTCACAGGGGGCTATAGCTCTGGGGCCAACGTCCTGACTTTC. The rearrangement links TRBV28 to TRBJ2-6, with 9 nucleotides matching TRBD1. Germline V gene lookup returns CDR1 MDHEN and CDR2 SYDVKM. V lost 3 bases to trimming and J lost 0 bases; unmatched junction nucleotides: 6. The CDR3 sequence is 18 residues long.

This clone came up once. The CDR3 loop reads CASTRDVAQETQYF. CDR3 sequence (DNA): TGTGCCAGCACCAGGGACGTGGCACAAGAGACCCAGTACTTC. This chain links TRBV2 with TRBJ2-5; D may correspond to TRBD1 or TRBD2 (5 bases each). The CDR3 is 14 residues long. From germline, CDR1 is SNHLY and CDR2 FYNNEI. V was pared by 7 bases and J by 2 bases, with 14 bases between. The full variable domain, in which reference TRBV2 and TRBJ2-5 provide the parts outside the CDR3, is EPEVTQTPSHQVTQMGQEVILRCVPISNHLYFYWYRQILGQKVEFLVSFYNNEISEKSEIFDDQFSVERPDGSNFTLKIRSTKLEDSAMYFCASTRDVAQETQYFGPGTRLLVL.

The chain joins TRBV5-8 to TRBJ1-5; TRBD1 aligns across 8 bases. V lost 0 bases and J lost 6; bases outside the gene matches: 2. Germline V gene data show CDR1 as SGHTS and CDR2 as YDEGEE. This CDR3 has 14 residues. The CDR3 protein is CASSLGQGRQPQHF. CDR3 nucleotide sequence: TGTGCCAGCAGCTTGGGACAGGGGCGTCAGCCCCAGCATTTT.

The rearrangement joins TRBV12-2 to TRBJ2-6; the table's D call, TRBD2, has no DNA check behind it. TRBV12-2 is reported as a pseudogene. This CDR3 region has 17 residues. The CDR3 DNA sequence: TGTGCAAGTCGCGGACTGCCCACACAAAGTCGGGCCAACGTCCTGACTTTC. As protein: CASRGLPTQSRANVLTF.

The chain carries TRBV27 and TRBJ1-5, with D uncertain. From germline, CDR1 is MNHEY and CDR2 SMNVEV (reference sequence). Trimming shortened V by 5 bases and J by 6 bases, and 20 bases separated the two germline ends. The CDR3 sequence is 16 residues long. The CDR3 nucleotides are TGTGCCAGCAGTGAACGGGTGGGCAGACGCACTCAGCCCCAGCATTTT. Its translation: CASSERVGRRTQPQHF.

The rearrangement joins TRBV25-1 to TRBJ2-5; D ambiguous. Per germline, CDR1 MGHDK and CDR2 SYGVNS. CDR3 length equals 13 residues. Trimming removed 0 bases from V and 5 bases from J, with 7 bases in between. The CDR3 reads CASSEYGRETQYF. In nucleotides, the CDR3 is TGTGCCAGCAGTGAATACGGGCGGGAGACCCAGTACTTC.

The J gene is TRBJ1-4, the V gene TRBV19, with D perhaps matching TRBD1 (6 bases). CDR3 size: 15 residues. The ends were cut back, 6 bases at V and 6 bases at J, with 17 bases in the middle. CDR1 is LNHDA, CDR2 SQIVND, per germline (reference sequence). CDR3 sequence: CASSHHRDGDEKLFF. The CDR3, as DNA: TGTGCCAGTAGCCACCACAGGGACGGGGATGAAAAACTGTTTTTT.

The V and J genes are TRBV11-2 and TRBJ2-7; no reliable D call. Trimming left V 2 bases short and J 2 bases short, with 13 bases between. Germline V gene lookup returns CDR1 SGHAT and CDR2 FQNNGV. There are 15 residues in the CDR3. Written as DNA, the CDR3 is TGTGCCAGCAGCTTAAGGTTTGGCGGAACCTACGAGCAGTACTTC. It yields the protein CASSLRFGGTYEQYF.

The V and J genes are TRBV10-2 and TRBJ1-2, with D possibly being TRBD1 (5 bases). This CDR3 has 12 amino acids. In germline, CDR1 is WSHSY, CDR2 SAAADI. Trimming cost V 6 bases and J 4 bases, with 9 bases left between them. CDR3 region: CASSYQGYGYTF. The CDR3 DNA is TGCGCCAGCAGCTATCAGGGCTATGGCTACACCTTC.

The gene calls are TRBV5-1 and TRBJ2-7, with a tentative D call TRBD1 (6 bases). CDR1 is SGHRS, CDR2 YFSETQ, per germline. The germline V and J ends were trimmed by 1 base and 0 bases, with 8 bases remaining between them. The CDR3 length is 14 residues. As DNA, the CDR3 is TGCGCCAGCAGCTTGACAGGGACCTCCTACGAGCAGTACTTC. This gives the protein CASSLTGTSYEQYF.

In DNA, the CDR3 is TGTGCCAGTAGGCTAGGGACAGGGGACGGCTACACCTTC. The encoded protein is CASRLGTGDGYTF. V is TRBV19 and J is TRBJ1-2, with 10 nucleotides matching TRBD1. With 6 bases clipped from V and 8 bases from J, the junction kept 6 bases outside the gene matches. CDR1 and CDR2 from the germline V gene are LNHDA and SQIVND (reference sequence). This CDR3 is built from 13 residues. Full variable domain (missing parts from reference TRBV19 and TRBJ1-2): DGGITQSPKYLFRKEGQNVTLSCEQNLNHDAMYWYRQDPGQGLRLIYYSQIVNDFQKGDIAEGYSVSREKKESFPLTVTSAQKNPTAFYLCASRLGTGDGYTFGSGTRLTVV.

By proportion, this clone is large. The chain carries TRBV9 and TRBJ2-7; 8 positions agree with TRBD1. V lost 2 bases, J lost 3 bases, and 4 bases stayed unmatched. This CDR3 comprises 14 residues. Germline V gene lookup returns CDR1 SGDLS and CDR2 YYNGEE. CDR3 sequence: CASSVDRGVYEQYF. DNA of the CDR3: TGTGCCAGCAGCGTCGACAGGGGTGTCTACGAGCAGTACTTC. The variable domain in full, with the rest retrieved from reference TRBV9 and TRBJ2-7, is DSGVTQTPKHLITATGQRVTLRCSPRSGDLSVYWYQQSLDQGLQFLIQYYNGEERAKGNILERFSAQQFPDLHSELNLSSLELGDSALYFCASSVDRGVYEQYFGPGTRLTVT.

The chain employs TRBV2 and TRBJ2-3, with TRBD2 as a possible D gene (5 bases). This CDR3 has 12 amino acids. V dropped 5 bases and J dropped 5 bases, with 8 bases sitting between them. Per the germline V gene, CDR1 is SNHLY and CDR2 is FYNNEI. The CDR3 region has the DNA TGTGCCAGCAGTCTAGAGGGAGATACGCAGTATTTT. This translates into CASSLEGDTQYF.

This clone was observed a single time. The V gene is TRBV6-1, the J gene TRBJ2-6, with D perhaps matching TRBD1 (6 bases). Germline loops: CDR1 MNHNS, CDR2 SASEGT. V was shortened by 2 bases and J by 0 bases, with 8 bases between the two germline ends. There are 16 residues in the CDR3. CDR3 DNA sequence: TGTGCCAGCAGTGAACTAGGGGGCTCTGGGGCCAACGTCCTGACTTTC. This encodes CASSELGGSGANVLTF.

J is TRBJ2-7 and V is TRBV28; TRBD2 might be the D (7 bases). Trimming left V 2 bases short and J 7 bases short, with 15 bases between. The CDR3 runs to 14 residues. Germline CDR1 reads MDHEN; CDR2 reads SYDVKM. The CDR3 reads CASSLRGRAGEQYF. The DNA for the CDR3 is TGTGCCAGCAGTTTAAGGGGGAGGGCGGGTGAGCAGTACTTC.

The rearrangement uses TRBV5-6 and TRBJ2-5; perhaps TRBD2 as D (7 bases). The CDR3 has 14 amino acids. Germline V CDR1 and CDR2: SGHDT, YYEEEE. V was trimmed by 4 bases and J by 4 bases, leaving 14 bases between them. The CDR3 loop reads CASSGGLAAETQYF. The CDR3 bases are TGTGCCAGCAGCGGGGGGCTAGCGGCAGAGACCCAGTACTTC.

This clone was detected once. This chain links TRBV28 with TRBJ2-3; D gene ambiguous. With 6 bases removed from V and 5 bases from J, the gap between germline ends came to 6 bases. CDR1 is MDHEN, CDR2 SYDVKM, per germline. The CDR3 is 11 residues long. CDR3 sequence (DNA): TGTGCCAGCAGAACTATAGATACGCAGTATTTT. It encodes CASRTIDTQYF.

The chain joins TRBV7-2 to TRBJ2-6; TRBD2 matches at 11 bases. The length of the CDR3 is 17 residues. Trimming took 4 bases from V and 1 from J; bases not matched to a gene: 3. Germline V gene sequence: CDR1 SGHTA, CDR2 FQGNSA. This CDR3 is CASSWLAGGSGANVLTF. The CDR3 DNA sequence: TGTGCCAGCAGCTGGCTAGCGGGGGGATCTGGGGCCAACGTCCTGACTTTC.